The rows below give T cell receptor beta chains drawn from one sample of a study of cytomegalovirus exposure and HLA in healthy donors. Sequenced by immunoSEQ multiplex PCR; TCRdb stores in-frame clones only, minus some. This sample has more than 90,000 clones, with roughly 76% found just once. Sequencing was carried out using PBMCs. The receptor source for this set is a human donor in good health. Each CDR3 is given with its conserved first and last residue. Fields, in order: V gene, D gene, J gene, clone size, CDR3 DNA, CDR3 protein. A D gene is named only where the DNA matches it firmly. Only part of the rows carry a size: once, few, many, or a class if the clone is expanded.

V gene: TRBV6-1; D gene: -; J gene: TRBJ1-2; clone size: -; CDR3 DNA: TGTGCCAGCAGTGACGGACAGTACAATGGCTACACCTTC; CDR3 protein: CASSDGQYNGYTF
V gene: TRBV7-9; D gene: -; J gene: TRBJ2-5; clone size: -; CDR3 DNA: TGTGCCAGCAAAAGAGGCCAAGAGACCCAGTACTTC; CDR3 protein: CASKRGQETQYF
V gene: TRBV6-5; D gene: -; J gene: TRBJ2-7; clone size: -; CDR3 DNA: TGTGCCAGCAGTTACAATCTAGGATACGAGCAGTACTTC; CDR3 protein: CASSYNLGYEQYF
V gene: TRBV7-9; D gene: -; J gene: TRBJ1-4; clone size: -; CDR3 DNA: TGTGCCAGCAGTATGGGGGCGCAGGGTGAAAAACTGTTTTTT; CDR3 protein: CASSMGAQGEKLFF
V gene: TRBV4-3; D gene: -; J gene: TRBJ1-2; clone size: -; CDR3 DNA: TGCGCCAGCAGCCAGACGGGTTTGACGGGCTACACCTTC; CDR3 protein: CASSQTGLTGYTF
V gene: TRBV5-1; D gene: -; J gene: TRBJ1-3; clone size: few; CDR3 DNA: TGCGCCAGCAGCTTGGAAGTCGGGGGGAGTGGAAACACCATATATTTT; CDR3 protein: CASSLEVGGSGNTIYF
V gene: TRBV12-5; D gene: TRBD2; J gene: TRBJ2-1; clone size: -; CDR3 DNA: TGTGCTAGTGGTTTCGGCGGGAGTTACAATGAGCAGTTCTTC; CDR3 protein: CASGFGGSYNEQFF
V gene: TRBV5-1; D gene: TRBD1; J gene: TRBJ1-4; clone size: -; CDR3 DNA: TGCGCCAGCAGCCAATCCGGGACAGCAACTAATGAAAAACTGTTTTTT; CDR3 protein: CASSQSGTATNEKLFF
V gene: TRBV10-3; D gene: TRBD2; J gene: TRBJ2-1; clone size: once; CDR3 DNA: TGTGCCATCACCGATAGCGGGGGTGGCGGTGAGCAGTTCTTC; CDR3 protein: CAITDSGGGGEQFF
V gene: TRBV29-1; D gene: TRBD2; J gene: TRBJ2-7; clone size: -; CDR3 DNA: TGCAGCGCAGCTTGGACTAGCGGGAGGCCTGGGGCCTACGAGCAGTACTTC; CDR3 protein: CSAAWTSGRPGAYEQYF
V gene: TRBV19; D gene: TRBD2; J gene: TRBJ2-7; clone size: -; CDR3 DNA: TGTGCCAGTGCTCCTGGGACTAGCGGGTACGAGCAGTACTTC; CDR3 protein: CASAPGTSGYEQYF
V gene: TRBV5-4; D gene: TRBD1; J gene: TRBJ2-7; clone size: -; CDR3 DNA: TGTGCCAGCAGCATACAGGGGCCGGCGCCCCACGAGCAGTACTTC; CDR3 protein: CASSIQGPAPHEQYF
V gene: TRBV5-6; D gene: TRBD2; J gene: TRBJ2-1; clone size: -; CDR3 DNA: TGTGCCAGCAGCTTGGGGACTAGCGGGGGTAATTACAATGAGCAGTTCTTC; CDR3 protein: CASSLGTSGGNYNEQFF
V gene: TRBV29-1; D gene: -; J gene: TRBJ1-1; clone size: -; CDR3 DNA: TGCAGCGTTGAAGCTGGGGCAGGGGCCACTGAAGCTTTCTTT; CDR3 protein: CSVEAGAGATEAFF
V gene: TRBV7-7; D gene: -; J gene: TRBJ2-7; clone size: -; CDR3 DNA: TGTGCCAGCAGCTTATCAGGGGCGCTCGAGCAGTACTTC; CDR3 protein: CASSLSGALEQYF
V gene: TRBV11-2; D gene: TRBD1; J gene: TRBJ1-1; clone size: once; CDR3 DNA: TGTGCCAGCAGCCCGACAGGGACCGGGAACACTGAAGCTTTCTTT; CDR3 protein: CASSPTGTGNTEAFF
V gene: TRBV7-9; D gene: -; J gene: TRBJ1-1; clone size: few; CDR3 DNA: TGTGCCAGCAGCTCCCGCGAGGGACACGGGACGGCTGAAGCTTTCTTT; CDR3 protein: CASSSREGHGTAEAFF
V gene: TRBV2; D gene: -; J gene: TRBJ1-4; clone size: -; CDR3 DNA: TGTGCCAGCAGTGTAAGCAACCAACGGAATGAAAAACTGTTTTTT; CDR3 protein: CASSVSNQRNEKLFF
V gene: TRBV7-8; D gene: TRBD1; J gene: TRBJ1-5; clone size: -; CDR3 DNA: TGTGCCAGCAGCCCAGGGGGCAGGGGTCAACAGCCCCAGCATTTT; CDR3 protein: CASSPGGRGQQPQHF
V gene: TRBV6-6; D gene: TRBD2; J gene: TRBJ2-3; clone size: -; CDR3 DNA: TGTGCCAGCAGTTACTTAGCGGGGCCCGGGGATACGCAGTATTTT; CDR3 protein: CASSYLAGPGDTQYF
V gene: TRBV5-1; D gene: -; J gene: TRBJ2-6; clone size: -; CDR3 DNA: TGCGCCAGCAGCTTGCTCGGGAGCCCTGGGGCCAACGTCCTGACTTTC; CDR3 protein: CASSLLGSPGANVLTF
V gene: TRBV18; D gene: TRBD1; J gene: TRBJ1-5; clone size: once; CDR3 DNA: TGTGCCAGCTCACGGACAGGTAACGATGATCAGCCCCAGCATTTT; CDR3 protein: CASSRTGNDDQPQHF
V gene: TRBV5-1; D gene: -; J gene: TRBJ1-4; clone size: -; CDR3 DNA: TGCGCCAGCAGCTTGGCCGGGGTAGGCGAAAAACTGTTTTTT; CDR3 protein: CASSLAGVGEKLFF
V gene: TRBV30; D gene: -; J gene: TRBJ2-7; clone size: -; CDR3 DNA: TGTGCCTGGAGTGTACCGGTTTTTTTCAAGCAGAAGGCGGCATACGAGCAGTACTTC; CDR3 protein: CAWSVPVFFKQKAAYEQYF
V gene: TRBV6-5; D gene: -; J gene: TRBJ1-4; clone size: -; CDR3 DNA: TGTGCCAGCAGTTATTCAGGGAATAGACAGTATGAAAAACTGTTTTTT; CDR3 protein: CASSYSGNRQYEKLFF
V gene: TRBV5-1; D gene: -; J gene: TRBJ2-1; clone size: -; CDR3 DNA: TGCGCCAGCAGCTTGGACAGAAGATACAATGAGCAGTTCTTC; CDR3 protein: CASSLDRRYNEQFF
V gene: TRBV2; D gene: -; J gene: TRBJ2-6; clone size: -; CDR3 DNA: TGTGCCAGCAAGGGGGGGGCTGGGGCCAACGTCCTGACTTTC; CDR3 protein: CASKGGAGANVLTF
V gene: TRBV10-3; D gene: TRBD1; J gene: TRBJ2-1; clone size: -; CDR3 DNA: TGTGCCATCAGTGCTGGGGACAGGGGGTATAATGAGCAGTTCTTC; CDR3 protein: CAISAGDRGYNEQFF
V gene: TRBV6-6; D gene: -; J gene: TRBJ1-5; clone size: -; CDR3 DNA: TGTGCCAGCAGTTACTCGGACAGTCCGAATCAGCCCCAGCATTTT; CDR3 protein: CASSYSDSPNQPQHF
V gene: TRBV5-1; D gene: -; J gene: TRBJ2-5; clone size: -; CDR3 DNA: TGCGCCAGCAGCTTGGTGGGGCGGCAAGAGACCCAGTACTTC; CDR3 protein: CASSLVGRQETQYF
V gene: TRBV5-1; D gene: TRBD1; J gene: TRBJ2-5; clone size: -; CDR3 DNA: TGCGCCAGCAGCTTGGGATCCACAGGGGCAATGATAGAGACCCAGTACTTC; CDR3 protein: CASSLGSTGAMIETQYF
V gene: TRBV4-2; D gene: -; J gene: TRBJ1-1; clone size: few; CDR3 DNA: TGTGCCAGCAGCCCGCACTACAGAGGGACTGAAGCTTTCTTT; CDR3 protein: CASSPHYRGTEAFF
V gene: TRBV6-5; D gene: -; J gene: TRBJ1-2; clone size: -; CDR3 DNA: TGTGCCAGCAAGACGAGCGGGAAGCAGGCGGGCTACACCTTC; CDR3 protein: CASKTSGKQAGYTF